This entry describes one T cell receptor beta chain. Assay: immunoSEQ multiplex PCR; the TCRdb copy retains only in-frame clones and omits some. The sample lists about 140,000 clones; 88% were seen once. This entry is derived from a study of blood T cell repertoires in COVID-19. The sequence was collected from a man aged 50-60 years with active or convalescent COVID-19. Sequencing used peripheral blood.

Here the CDR3 reads CASSPKLAYGTDTQYF. The DNA for the CDR3 is TGTGCCAGCAGTCCAAAACTAGCGTACGGGACAGATACGCAGTATTTT. V and J are TRBV27 and TRBJ2-3, with 7 nucleotides matching TRBD2. This CDR3 is built from 16 residues. Germline-derived CDR1 and CDR2 are MNHEY and SMNVEV (reference sequence). Germline trimming cut 5 bases from V and 3 bases from J; bases unmatched to any gene: 11.